The clone carrying this TCR beta chain was observed a single time. Antigen specificity is unknown. The sample originates from a study of PD-1 blockade in classical Hodgkin lymphoma. Study results and caveats: Prior to therapy, complete responders displayed diversity much like that of newly diagnosed patients. What caused the repertoire differences, perhaps disease activity or prior therapy, remains undefined. TCR diversity at baseline was reported to be reduced in newly diagnosed patients relative to healthy donors. Compared with baseline, CD4+ but not CD8+ TCR diversity had risen significantly by C4D1.

Germline loops: CDR1 GTSNPN, CDR2 SVGIG (reference sequence). This CDR3 comprises 17 residues. Trimming took 0 bases from V and 0 from J; bases not matched to a gene: 4. Every one of the patients relapsed after autologous stem cell transplantation (brentuximab vedotin exposure was variable). Some clones are missing from TCRdb's copy, which holds only in-frame ones; the method was immunoSEQ multiplex PCR. The data hold 95,000 to 100,000 clones, with about 89% observed a single time. The genes are TRBV30 and TRBJ2-3; 12 nucleotides line up with TRBD2. The material sequenced was peripheral blood mononuclear cells (PBMCs), taken before the second cycle of nivolumab. The receptor was isolated from a human donor with classical Hodgkin lymphoma. The CDR3, as DNA: TGTGCCTGGAGTGTCCGACTAGCGGGGGCTAGCACAGATACGCAGTATTTT. This sequence encodes CAWSVRLAGASTDTQYF.